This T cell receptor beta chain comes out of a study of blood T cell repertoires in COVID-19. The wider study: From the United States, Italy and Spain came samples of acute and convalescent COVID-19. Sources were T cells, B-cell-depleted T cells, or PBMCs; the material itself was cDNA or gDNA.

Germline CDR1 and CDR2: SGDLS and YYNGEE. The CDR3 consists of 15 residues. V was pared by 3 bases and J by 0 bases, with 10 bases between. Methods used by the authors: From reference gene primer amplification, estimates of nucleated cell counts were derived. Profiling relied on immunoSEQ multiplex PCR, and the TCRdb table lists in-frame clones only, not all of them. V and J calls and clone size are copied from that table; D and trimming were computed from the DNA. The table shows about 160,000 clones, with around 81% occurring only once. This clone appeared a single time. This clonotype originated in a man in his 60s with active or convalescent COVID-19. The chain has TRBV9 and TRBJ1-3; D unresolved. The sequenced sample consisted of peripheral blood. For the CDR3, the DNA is TGTGCCAGCAGCGGAGGCGTGACCTCTGGAAACACCATATATTTT. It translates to CASSGGVTSGNTIYF.